This entry lists 26 T cell receptor beta chains sequenced from one sample in a study of blood T cell repertoires in COVID-19. Using immunoSEQ multiplex PCR, the repertoire was profiled, and TCRdb retains in-frame clones only, with some absent. The sample consists of about 170,000 clones, roughly 80% of them appearing once. The sequenced sample was PBMCs or T cells enriched from blood (not recorded which). The receptors shown here come from a woman between 50 and 59 years old who had recovered from COVID-19.

The genes are TRBV19 and TRBJ2-3; D perhaps matches TRBD2 (6 bases). Deletions cut 9 bases from V and 0 bases from J, with 28 bases between. The germline gives CDR1 LNHDA, CDR2 SQIVND (reference sequence). This CDR3 is 19 amino acids long. The CDR3 here is CASRRVWGKAGTSTDTQYF. DNA of the CDR3: TGTGCCAGCCGAAGAGTTTGGGGCAAGGCGGGAACTAGCACAGATACGCAGTATTTT.

This clone was detected only once. The gene calls are TRBV20-1 and TRBJ1-2; D may be TRBD1 (6 bases). The ends were cut back, 3 bases at V and 0 bases at J, with 20 bases in the middle. CDR3 length equals 17 residues. Germline V gene data show CDR1 as DFQATT and CDR2 as SNEGSKA (reference sequence). Here the CDR3 reads CSASLVLGALANYGYTF. CDR3 DNA: TGCAGTGCTAGTTTGGTTTTGGGGGCGTTAGCTAACTATGGCTACACCTTC.

The chain is built from TRBV19 and TRBJ2-2; TRBD1 is a possible D gene (6 bases). The CDR3 totals 13 residues. Germline CDR1 LNHDA, CDR2 SQIVND (reference sequence). Trimming pared 5 bases from V and 8 bases from J, leaving 12 bases between. As DNA, the CDR3 is TGTGCCAGTAGTCCCTCGGACAGAGGGGAGCTGTTTTTT. Translating gives CASSPSDRGELFF. Variable domain in full (rest from reference TRBV19 and TRBJ2-2): DGGITQSPKYLFRKEGQNVTLSCEQNLNHDAMYWYRQDPGQGLRLIYYSQIVNDFQKGDIAEGYSVSREKKESFPLTVTSAQKNPTAFYLCASSPSDRGELFFGEGSRLTVL.

This clone was found a few times. This sequence joins TRBV29-1 and TRBJ2-3, with 9 positions matching TRBD2. Trimming at V came to 4 bases and at J to 2 bases, leaving 1 base not matched to a gene. The CDR3 extends over 13 amino acids. From germline, CDR1 is SQVTM and CDR2 ANQGSEA. The CDR3 coding sequence is TGCAGCGTTGGCGGGGGGGACACAGATACGCAGTATTTT. Its translation: CSVGGGDTDTQYF.

The DNA of the CDR3 is TGTGCCAGCTCACTCTCACAGAATGAAAAACTGTTTTTT. Translated: CASSLSQNEKLFF. The chain links TRBV18 to TRBJ1-4; D is undetermined. The V gene lost 4 bases and the J gene lost 5 bases, with 8 bases spanning the gap. This CDR3 spans 13 amino acids. Germline CDR1 reads KGHSH; CDR2 reads LQKENI.

The chain links TRBV14 to TRBJ1-1; D not certain. The germline gives CDR1 SGHDN, CDR2 FVKESK. V was pared by 4 bases and J by 6 bases, with 12 bases between. The CDR3 is 13 residues long. The CDR3, as DNA: TGTGCCAGCAGCCTTGCGGTCTGGGCTGAAGCTTTCTTT. Protein: CASSLAVWAEAFF.

J is TRBJ1-2 and V is TRBV28, with D tentatively TRBD1 (6 bases). Trimming cost V 5 bases and J 3 bases, with 19 bases left between them. This CDR3 is 16 amino acids long. The germline CDR1 and CDR2 sequences are MDHEN and SYDVKM. The CDR3 sequence: CASSRVPRGRDYGYTF. In DNA, the CDR3 is TGTGCCAGCAGTCGGGTCCCGAGGGGGAGGGACTATGGCTACACCTTC.

This clone was picked up one time. The chain couples TRBV6-5 to TRBJ1-2; D is uncertain. This CDR3 spans 13 amino acids. Germline V gene data show CDR1 as MNHEY and CDR2 as SVGAGI. Trimming took off 4 bases at V and 1 base at J, with 7 bases between the two ends. The CDR3 nucleotides are TGTGCCAGCAGTTTAGTAGTTAACTATGGCTACACCTTC. It codes for CASSLVVNYGYTF.

This clone has only one observation. The chain employs TRBV30 and TRBJ1-1; D not resolved. Germline V CDR1 and CDR2: GTSNPN, SVGIG (reference sequence). V gave up 8 bases and J gave up 0 bases, with 13 bases separating them. The CDR3 runs 13 residues. The CDR3 loop is CAQDRRMNTEAFF. DNA for the CDR3: TGTGCCCAAGACCGGAGAATGAACACTGAAGCTTTCTTT.

The chain carries TRBV11-2 and TRBJ2-1; the D gene is possibly TRBD2 (6 bases). Germline loops: CDR1 SGHAT, CDR2 FQNNGV. Trimming shortened V by 1 base and J by 8 bases, and 12 bases separated the two germline ends. The CDR3 length is 14 residues. CDR3 DNA sequence: TGTGCCAGCAGCTTAGGCGCAACGGGGGATGAGCAGTTCTTC. It encodes CASSLGATGDEQFF.

The J gene is TRBJ1-1, the V gene TRBV30; no definite D call. The CDR3 loop spans 11 amino acids. Trimming took 5 bases from V and 1 from J, leaving 5 bases between them. Germline loops: CDR1 GTSNPN, CDR2 SVGIG (reference sequence). The CDR3 sequence: CAWGRNTEAFF. In nucleotides, the CDR3 is TGTGCCTGGGGGAGGAACACTGAAGCTTTCTTT.

The CDR3 here is CASSLATFKHGYTF. CDR3 in DNA: TGCGCCAGCAGCTTGGCGACATTTAAACATGGCTACACCTTC. This chain joins TRBV5-1 and TRBJ1-2; D remains unclear. CDR3 length equals 14 residues. Germline CDR1 SGHRS, CDR2 YFSETQ. V was shortened by 0 bases and J by 6 bases, with 12 bases between the two germline ends. The full variable domain, in which reference TRBV5-1 and TRBJ1-2 provide the parts outside the CDR3, is KAGVTQTPRYLIKTRGQQVTLSCSPISGHRSVSWYQQTPGQGLQFLFEYFSETQRNKGNFPGRFSGRQFSNSRSEMNVSTLELGDSALYLCASSLATFKHGYTFGSGTRLTVV.

This clone was counted between two and nine times. V usage is TRBV9 and J usage is TRBJ2-3, with TRBD2 matching over 11 bases. The V segment lost 3 bases and the J segment 8 bases; nucleotides outside the gene matches: 20. Germline loops: CDR1 SGDLS, CDR2 YYNGEE. The CDR3 consists of 19 residues. The CDR3, as DNA: TGTGCCAGCAGCGCACTAGCGGGGGCCCTCACTTTCACCATATGTACGCAGTATTTT. Its protein is CASSALAGALTFTICTQYF.

The chain joins TRBV28 to TRBJ2-5, with 8 bases that match TRBD1. Trimming took 6 bases from V and 1 from J; bases not matched to a gene: 7. Germline values: CDR1 MDHEN, CDR2 SYDVKM. The CDR3 runs to 15 residues. The CDR3 spells CASSLGTGPQETQYF. The CDR3 DNA follows: TGTGCCAGCAGCCTCGGGACAGGACCCCAAGAGACCCAGTACTTC.

V gene TRBV28 combines with J gene TRBJ2-3; 9 bases match TRBD2. The CDR3 covers 15 residues. The V gene end was trimmed by 10 bases and the J gene end by 1 base; junction bases not matched to a gene: 9. In germline, CDR1 is MDHEN, CDR2 SYDVKM. CDR3: CATCSGSLGTDTQYF. In DNA form, the CDR3 reads TGTGCCACCTGTAGCGGGAGCCTTGGCACAGATACGCAGTATTTT. The full variable domain, completed using reference TRBV28 and TRBJ2-3, is DVKVTQSSRYLVKRTGEKVFLECVQDMDHENMFWYRQDPGLGLRLIYFSYDVKMKEKGDIPEGYSVSREKKERFSLILESASTNQTSMYLCATCSGSLGTDTQYFGPGTRLTVL.

The CDR3 DNA reads TGTGCCAGCAGTCCGACAAGGACTACGGATACGCAGTATTTT. It encodes CASSPTRTTDTQYF. This chain uses TRBV6-5 with TRBJ2-3, with D tentatively TRBD2 (6 bases). The CDR3 has 14 residues. Between the trimmed V and J ends, which lost 5 bases and 6 bases, there was a span of 15 bases. Germline V lookup: CDR1 MNHEY, CDR2 SVGAGI.

The chain is built from TRBV15 and TRBJ1-2, with TRBD1 identical over 12 bases. Germline V gives CDR1 LNHNV, CDR2 YYDKDF (reference sequence). With 7 bases clipped from V and 7 bases from J, the junction kept 10 bases outside the gene matches. The CDR3 length is 15 residues. The CDR3 DNA reads TGTGCCACCACCTCGGGACAGGGGGCTAATGCTGGCTACACCTTC. Amino acid sequence: CATTSGQGANAGYTF.

The chain combines TRBV6-2 or TRBV6-3 with TRBJ2-7; 8 bases fit TRBD2. The CDR3 runs 17 residues. Germline loops: CDR1 MNHEY, CDR2 SVGEGT. V trimming: 3 bases; J trimming: 4 bases; junction bases outside the gene matches: 14. The CDR3 sequence is CASSYRRLGGGIYEQYV. CDR3 sequence (DNA): TGTGCCAGCAGTTATCGTCGCTTGGGCGGGGGGATTTACGAGCAGTACGTC.

The chain combines TRBV6-1 with TRBJ1-2; D unresolved. V was pared by 2 bases and J by 2 bases, with 9 bases between. CDR3 length: 14 residues. Per the germline V gene, CDR1 is MNHNS and CDR2 is SASEGT. The CDR3, as DNA: TGTGCCAGCAGTGAATACGGAGAAAACTATGGCTACACCTTC. Protein: CASSEYGENYGYTF.

This clone was counted only a few times. The rearrangement joins TRBV19 to TRBJ1-3, with D possibly being TRBD1 (5 bases). The CDR3 runs 15 residues. Between the trimmed V and J ends, which lost 3 bases and 4 bases, there was a span of 13 bases. CDR1 and CDR2 (germline): LNHDA, SQIVND (reference sequence). CDR3 nucleotides: TGTGCCAGTAGTATGACCAGGGTTACCGGAAACACCATATATTTT. Translation: CASSMTRVTGNTIYF. The whole variable domain, remainder taken from reference TRBV19 and TRBJ1-3, is DGGITQSPKYLFRKEGQNVTLSCEQNLNHDAMYWYRQDPGQGLRLIYYSQIVNDFQKGDIAEGYSVSREKKESFPLTVTSAQKNPTAFYLCASSMTRVTGNTIYFGEGSWLTVV.

The chain is built from TRBV30 and TRBJ1-1; TRBD1 matches 7 bases. The CDR3 is 14 amino acids. With 5 bases clipped from V and 5 bases from J, the junction kept 11 bases outside the gene matches. Germline loops: CDR1 GTSNPN, CDR2 SVGIG (reference sequence). DNA of the CDR3: TGTGCCTGGGGCTTGAGGACAGGTCGGACTGAAGCTTTCTTT. It codes for CAWGLRTGRTEAFF.

J is TRBJ1-6 and V is TRBV30; D call uncertain. Trimming took 2 bases from V and 7 from J, leaving 9 bases between them. CDR3 length: 13 amino acids. The germline V gene encodes CDR1 GTSNPN and CDR2 SVGIG (reference sequence). CDR3 loop: CAWSLSANSPLHF. CDR3 DNA sequence: TGTGCCTGGAGTCTGTCAGCGAATTCACCCCTCCACTTT.

The chain is built from TRBV28 and TRBJ1-1; 11 nucleotides agree with TRBD1. V lost 4 bases, J lost 6 bases, and 4 bases stayed unmatched. The CDR3 contains 14 residues. The germline V gene encodes CDR1 MDHEN and CDR2 SYDVKM. This chain's CDR3 is CASSSGQGASEAFF. In nucleotides, the CDR3 is TGTGCCAGCAGTTCCGGACAGGGGGCCTCTGAAGCTTTCTTT.

The chain carries TRBV18 and TRBJ2-1, with 7 bases matching TRBD2. Trimming cost V 5 bases and J 0 bases; bases outside gene matches: 4. The CDR3 covers 15 residues. Looked up from germline, CDR1 is KGHSH and CDR2 is LQKENI. The CDR3 loop is CASSLGLGSYNEQFF. Written as DNA, the CDR3 is TGTGCCAGCTCATTAGGACTAGGCTCCTACAATGAGCAGTTCTTC.

This chain joins TRBV4-2 and TRBJ2-1, with 7 bases aligning to TRBD1. The germline gives CDR1 LGHNA, CDR2 YNFKEQ. Trimming took 5 bases from V and 6 from J; bases not matched to a gene: 10. CDR3 size: 15 residues. The DNA of the CDR3 is TGTGCCAGCAGCATTACAGGGACAGCTTCCAATGAGCAGTTCTTC. Translating gives CASSITGTASNEQFF.

The V call is TRBV12-3 or TRBV12-4, the J call TRBJ1-3, with D perhaps TRBD1 (5 bases). The CDR3 runs to 12 residues. V was clipped by 11 bases and J by 0 bases, with 8 bases between them. CDR3 in DNA: TGTGCCGGGGGAGGCTCTGGAAACACCATATATTTT. Translated: CAGGGSGNTIYF.